This TCR beta chain appears in the sequencing data of a study of cytomegalovirus exposure and HLA in healthy donors. Details on this clone: What it binds is unknown.

Germline V gene sequence: CDR1 SEHNR, CDR2 FQNEAQ (reference sequence). CDR3 length: 13 amino acids. The ends were cut back, 3 bases at V and 2 bases at J, with 7 bases in the middle. Vbeta (60) and Jbeta (13) primers were used in the PCR. The table came from immunoSEQ multiplex PCR; TCRdb's copy has only in-frame clones and leaves some out. Among 200,000 to 250,000 clones, roughly 91% were seen once, and the ten largest hold approximately 1%. Study-level points and caveats: Per published accounts, TCR beta sequences correctly predicted the HLA-A and HLA-B alleles of most subjects. TRBV6-2, TRBV6-3 and some other V segments were excluded as indistinguishable.

The donors comprised healthy bone marrow donors. Donors were ostensibly healthy at sampling, although undocumented immune exposures were probable. The sequence came from a woman under 30 in good health and CMV-seronegative. The chain combines TRBV7-9 with TRBJ1-2; D is unclear. Source material: PBMCs. The CDR3 DNA is TGTGCCAGCAGCTTCGGCGGCAACTATGGCTACACCTTC. Protein product: CASSFGGNYGYTF.